This T cell receptor beta chain was sequenced during a study of cytomegalovirus exposure and HLA in healthy donors. Study as a whole: A data release that came early held tens of millions of unique TCRs from HLA-typed donors. Study-level results: Cytomegalovirus association was listed for 150 or so TCR beta chains. A later examination showed that TCR association rates differed by HLA locus, with DRB1 most and HLA-C fewest. About 87% or about 30% of the time was how often most TCR beta V segments were productive, according to an earlier analysis.

With regard to this clone: Its specificity is unknown.

With 60 Vbeta and 13 Jbeta primers, the PCR was carried out. Sequencing was performed with immunoSEQ multiplex PCR; in TCRdb, only in-frame clones are kept and a portion is missing. The sample includes roughly 100,000 clones, approximately 80% of them seen just once. CDR1 and CDR2 from the germline V gene are SGHRS and YFSETQ. This CDR3 comprises 15 residues. V is TRBV5-1 and J is TRBJ2-5, with 8 bases aligning to TRBD1. The DNA matches TRBJ2-7 better at its end, which makes the J call doubtful. Specimen: PBMCs. The sequence derives from a man between 25 and 39 years old in good health and CMV-seropositive. CDR3 sequence (DNA): TGCGCCAGCAGCCCGTGGACAGGGTCTACCTACGAGCAGTACTTC. This translates into CASSPWTGSTYEQYF.